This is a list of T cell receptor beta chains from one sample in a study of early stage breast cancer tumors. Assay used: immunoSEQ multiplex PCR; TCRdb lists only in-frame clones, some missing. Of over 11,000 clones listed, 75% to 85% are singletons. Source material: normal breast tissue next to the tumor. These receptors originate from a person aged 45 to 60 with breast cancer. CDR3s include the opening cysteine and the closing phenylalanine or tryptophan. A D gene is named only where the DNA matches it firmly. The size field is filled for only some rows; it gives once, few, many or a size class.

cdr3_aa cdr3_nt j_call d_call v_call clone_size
CASSPSVDLDEKLFF TGTGCCAGCTCACCCTCAGTGGATCTCGATGAAAAACTGTTTTTT TRBJ1-4 NA TRBV18 NA
CASSQRRGASSYEQYF TGTGCCAGCAGCCAGAGAAGAGGGGCATCCTCCTACGAGCAGTACTTC TRBJ2-7 NA TRBV14 NA
CASSVPFSRDGAYEQYF TGTGCCAGCAGCGTACCCTTCAGCCGGGACGGCGCTTACGAGCAGTACTTC TRBJ2-7 NA TRBV9 NA
CASSLGADNEQFF TGCGCCAGCAGCTTGGGTGCAGACAATGAGCAGTTCTTC TRBJ2-1 NA TRBV5-1 NA
CSVMLERGPLWSTDTQYF TGCAGCGTGATGCTGGAGCGGGGGCCCCTTTGGAGCACAGATACGCAGTATTTT TRBJ2-3 TRBD2 TRBV29-1 NA
CAWSQDYNSPLHF TGTGCCTGGAGTCAAGACTATAATTCACCCCTCCACTTT TRBJ1-6 NA TRBV30 NA
CASSVTDTEAFF TGTGCCAGTAGTGTGACGGACACTGAAGCTTTCTTT TRBJ1-1 NA TRBV19 NA
CASGIGWNPGEAFF TGTGCCAGCGGAATCGGATGGAACCCCGGTGAAGCTTTCTTT TRBJ1-1 NA TRBV7-8 NA
CASSQSRDAYNEQFF TGCGCCAGCAGCCAATCGCGGGACGCCTACAATGAGCAGTTCTTC TRBJ2-1 NA TRBV4-1 NA
CASSPTPGLQPQHF TGTGCCAGCTCACCCACGCCAGGGCTTCAGCCCCAGCATTTT TRBJ1-5 NA TRBV18 NA
CASRARRTENEKLFF TGTGCCAGTAGGGCCAGGAGGACAGAAAATGAAAAACTGTTTTTT TRBJ1-4 NA TRBV19 NA
CASSPGTSQETQYF TGCGCCAGCAGCCCTGGGACATCTCAAGAGACCCAGTACTTC TRBJ2-5 NA TRBV5-1 once
CASSFHYRDTEAFF TGTGCCAGCAGCTTTCATTACAGGGACACTGAAGCTTTCTTT TRBJ1-1 NA TRBV27 NA
CASSLVGGTTTGELFF TGTGCCAGCAGCTTAGTCGGGGGCACAACAACCGGGGAGCTGTTTTTT TRBJ2-2 NA TRBV11-3 NA
CASSPGTGTGNTIYF TGTGCCAGTAGCCCCGGGACTGGGACTGGAAACACCATATATTTT TRBJ1-3 NA TRBV19 NA
CASSHLAGALSYEQYF TGTGCCAGCAGTCACCTAGCGGGGGCCCTCTCCTACGAGCAGTACTTC TRBJ2-7 TRBD2 TRBV6-6 NA
CASSQGGVTDTQYF TGTGCCAGCAGCCAGGGGGGGGTCACAGATACGCAGTATTTT TRBJ2-3 NA TRBV7-3 NA
CASGGFAGSTDTQYF TGTGCCAGCGGGGGGTTTGCGGGGAGCACAGATACGCAGTATTTT TRBJ2-3 NA TRBV2 NA
CAIRPEGGGRRTFF TGTGCCATCAGACCAGAAGGGGGGGGGAGGAGGACTTTCTTT TRBJ1-1 NA TRBV10-3 NA
CASSKNRYVSYGYTF TGTGCCAGCAGCAAAAATCGGTACGTTTCCTATGGCTACACCTTC TRBJ1-2 NA TRBV14 NA
CASSEHYEQYF TGTGCCAGCAGTGAACATTACGAGCAGTACTTC TRBJ2-7 NA TRBV25-1 NA
CASSFDRAKNIQYF TGTGCCAGCAGCTTTGACAGAGCCAAAAACATTCAGTACTTC TRBJ2-4 NA TRBV7-8 NA
CASSPTRSEAFF TGTGCCAGCAGCCCGACGAGGAGTGAAGCTTTCTTT TRBJ1-1 NA TRBV7-2 NA
CASARGSPNEKLFF TGTGCCAGCGCCCGCGGGAGTCCTAATGAAAAACTGTTTTTT TRBJ1-4 NA TRBV2 few
CASSANVGLGDTQYF TGTGCCAGCAGCGCCAATGTGGGCTTAGGGGATACGCAGTATTTT TRBJ2-3 NA TRBV9 NA
CASSRTAQRGELFF TGTGCCAGCAGCCGAACTGCCCAGCGCGGGGAGCTGTTTTTT TRBJ2-2 NA TRBV7-8 NA
CASSRTQGSMSSPLHF TGTGCCAGCAGTAGAACACAGGGGAGTATGAGTTCACCCCTCCACTTT TRBJ1-6 TRBD1 TRBV2 NA
CASSLGEGRNQPQHF TGTGCCAGCAGCTTAGGAGAGGGCCGCAATCAGCCCCAGCATTTT TRBJ1-5 NA TRBV7-6 few
CASRRRDLPTDTQYF TGTGCCAGTAGGCGCCGGGACCTCCCCACAGATACGCAGTATTTT TRBJ2-3 NA TRBV19 NA
CASSQGLGTRNEQFF TGTGCCAGTAGCCAGGGGTTAGGGACTCGGAATGAGCAGTTCTTC TRBJ2-1 NA TRBV19 NA
CVRSFLRDRGRGKPQHF TGTGTCAGAAGCTTCCTTCGGGACAGGGGCCGGGGGAAGCCCCAGCATTTT TRBJ1-5 NA TRBV7-5 NA
CASSPRTGPKGGYTF TGTGCCAGCAGCCCACGGACAGGGCCTAAAGGTGGCTACACCTTC TRBJ1-2 TRBD1 TRBV7-2 NA